The 21 T cell receptor beta chains presented below share a single source sample, sequenced in a study of blood T cell repertoires in COVID-19. This table comes from immunoSEQ multiplex PCR, and its TCRdb copy is limited to in-frame clones, with some not included. The repertoire consists of around 91,000 clones, with 75% to 90% occurring once and the leading ten covering more than 30%. The sequenced sample consisted of peripheral blood. These receptor sequences come from a man older than 75 with acute or convalescent COVID-19.

DNA for the CDR3: TGTGCCAGCAGCTCGGGACTAGCGGGAGGGCTCCATACGCAGTATTTT. It codes for CASSSGLAGGLHTQYF. V gene TRBV2 combines with J gene TRBJ2-3; TRBD2 matches at 16 bases. Germline loops: CDR1 SNHLY, CDR2 FYNNEI. Trimming removed 6 bases from V and 7 bases from J; junction bases left unmatched: 7. There are 16 residues in the CDR3.

This rearrangement joins TRBV5-1 to TRBJ2-1; D may be TRBD2 (6 bases). CDR3 size: 16 residues. Germline-derived CDR1 and CDR2 are SGHRS and YFSETQ. V lost 0 bases and J lost 0, with 10 bases in between. This CDR3 is CASSLGGVGSYNEQFF. The CDR3, as DNA: TGCGCCAGCAGCTTGGGCGGGGTAGGCTCCTACAATGAGCAGTTCTTC.

The chain links TRBV5-1 to TRBJ1-2; D is perhaps TRBD1 (6 bases). Germline loops: CDR1 SGHRS, CDR2 YFSETQ. The CDR3 loop spans 12 amino acids. V lost 4 bases, J lost 6 bases, and 10 bases lay in between. CDR3 protein: CASSRDTDGYTF. CDR3 nucleotide sequence: TGCGCCAGCAGCCGGGACACGGATGGCTACACCTTC.

With regard to this clone: Other DNA sequences within the sample encode an identical CDR3. The rearrangement uses TRBV10-3 and TRBJ1-5; 8 bases map to TRBD1. Unmatched junction bases numbered 3, after V lost 5 bases and J lost 0 bases. The CDR3 extends over 15 amino acids. Germline V lookup: CDR1 ENHRY, CDR2 SYGVKD. The CDR3 DNA sequence: TGTGCCATCAGTTTGGGACAGGATAGCAATCAGCCCCAGCATTTT. It translates to CAISLGQDSNQPQHF.

The chain recombines TRBV24-1 with TRBJ2-7; a possible D gene is TRBD2 (6 bases). CDR3 size: 12 residues. Per germline, CDR1 KGHDR and CDR2 SFDVKD. V lost 5 bases to trimming and J lost 6 bases, with 10 bases between them. The CDR3 is CATSARGSEQYF. CDR3 coding DNA: TGTGCCACCAGTGCCCGGGGGTCCGAGCAGTACTTC.

V and J are TRBV18 and TRBJ1-3; possibly TRBD1 for D (5 bases). The CDR3 is 16 residues long. The germline V and J ends were trimmed by 2 bases and 4 bases, with 15 bases remaining between them. The germline CDR1 and CDR2 sequences are KGHSH and LQKENI. This chain's CDR3 is CASSPRQSSRGNTIYF. The CDR3 DNA reads TGTGCCAGCTCACCAAGACAGAGTTCAAGGGGAAACACCATATATTTT. Full variable domain (outside the CDR3, taken from reference TRBV18 and TRBJ1-3): NAGVMQNPRHLVRRRGQEARLRCSPMKGHSHVYWYRQLPEEGLKFMVYLQKENIIDESGMPKERFSAEFPKEGPSILRIQQVVRGDSAAYFCASSPRQSSRGNTIYFGEGSWLTVV.

The rearrangement joins TRBV19 to TRBJ2-3, with a tentative D call TRBD1 (6 bases). Trimming left V 1 base short and J 4 bases short, with 15 bases between. Germline lookup yields CDR1 LNHDA and CDR2 SQIVND (reference sequence). This CDR3 comprises 16 residues. CDR3 coding DNA: TGTGCCAGTAGTATAGGGGTCAGGGGTTACCCAGATACGCAGTATTTT. It encodes CASSIGVRGYPDTQYF.

Concerning this clone: The same CDR3 also results from other DNA sequences found in this sample. V and J are TRBV5-8 and TRBJ2-3; D is perhaps TRBD2 (6 bases). Germline V gene data show CDR1 as SGHTS and CDR2 as YDEGEE. The ends were cut back, 0 bases at V and 3 bases at J, with 8 bases in the middle. The CDR3 runs 14 residues. The DNA for the CDR3 is TGTGCCAGCAGCTTGGACCGGGGGACAGATACGCAGTATTTT. Its translation: CASSLDRGTDTQYF.

The J gene is TRBJ2-5, the V gene TRBV30, with 12 bases identical to TRBD2. J gave up 6 bases and V 0 bases, and 5 bases lay outside the gene matches. This CDR3 contains 15 residues. Per germline, CDR1 GTSNPN and CDR2 SVGIG (reference sequence). The chain's CDR3 is CAWSVPTSGRQTQYF. CDR3 DNA sequence: TGTGCCTGGAGTGTACCGACTAGCGGGAGACAGACCCAGTACTTC.

This rearrangement joins TRBV18 to TRBJ2-1, with TRBD1 as a possible D gene (5 bases). Trimming took off 3 bases at V and 4 bases at J, with 10 bases between the two ends. This CDR3 is 14 amino acids long. CDR1 and CDR2 from the germline V gene are KGHSH and LQKENI. CDR3 coding DNA: TGTGCCAGCTCACCGTCACAGGCGTACAATGAGCAGTTCTTC. Residues: CASSPSQAYNEQFF.

The chain uses TRBV19 and TRBJ2-5, with 7 bases matching TRBD1. V was pared by 3 bases and J by 5 bases, with 6 bases of the junction left unmatched. Germline V gene data show CDR1 as LNHDA and CDR2 as SQIVND (reference sequence). The CDR3 covers 14 residues. The CDR3 reads CASSINQQGETQYF. The CDR3 region has the DNA TGTGCCAGTAGTATCAACCAACAGGGGGAGACCCAGTACTTC.

The CDR3 nucleotides are TGCGCCTGGCTAGCGGGAGGGCCCCAAGAGACCCAGTACTTC. Translating it yields CAWLAGGPQETQYF. This sequence joins TRBV10-1 and TRBJ2-5; 12 bases are a match to TRBD2. Germline values: CDR1 WNHNN, CDR2 SYGVQD (reference sequence). The CDR3 covers 14 residues. V shed 11 bases, J shed 1 base, and the junction held 5 bases outside the gene matches.

This chain links TRBV4-1 with TRBJ2-3; TRBD1 agrees at 9 bases. Germline V lookup: CDR1 MGHRA, CDR2 YSYEKL. This CDR3 contains 14 residues. Trimming cost V 4 bases and J 4 bases; bases outside gene matches: 3. Here the CDR3 DNA reads TGCGCCAGCAGCCCGGGACAGGGATCAGATACGCAGTATTTT. It is translated as CASSPGQGSDTQYF.

The chain combines TRBV7-8 with TRBJ2-1; D is unresolved. CDR1 and CDR2 from the germline V gene are SGHVS and FQNEAQ. This CDR3 comprises 14 residues. Trimming took 1 base from V and 6 from J, leaving 10 bases between them. The CDR3 nucleotides read TGTGCCAGCAGCTTAGGGCTTTGGGCCAATGAGCAGTTCTTC. Translation: CASSLGLWANEQFF.

The chain couples TRBV11-2 to TRBJ1-5, with 8 bases identical to TRBD1. V shed 5 bases, J shed 5 bases, and the junction held 8 bases outside the gene matches. This CDR3 is built from 15 residues. Germline loops: CDR1 SGHAT, CDR2 FQNNGV. This CDR3 is CASSPTGQGDQPQHF. The CDR3 DNA follows: TGTGCCAGCAGCCCTACAGGACAGGGAGATCAGCCCCAGCATTTT. Variable domain in full (rest from reference TRBV11-2 and TRBJ1-5): EAGVAQSPRYKIIEKRQSVAFWCNPISGHATLYWYQQILGQGPKLLIQFQNNGVVDDSQLPKDRFSAERLKGVDSTLKIQPAKLEDSAVYLCASSPTGQGDQPQHFGDGTRLSIL.

The rearrangement links TRBV6-6 to TRBJ1-4; 9 bases are a match to TRBD1. In germline, CDR1 is MNHNY, CDR2 SVGAGI (reference sequence). Trimming removed 6 bases from V and 4 bases from J; junction bases left unmatched: 6. This CDR3 spans 15 amino acids. DNA for the CDR3: TGTGCCAGCAGGGTAGACAGGGGGGATAATGAAAAACTGTTTTTT. Translating gives CASRVDRGDNEKLFF.

The rearrangement uses TRBV19 and TRBJ2-3, with D hard to call. This CDR3 contains 16 residues. CDR1 and CDR2 (germline): LNHDA, SQIVND (reference sequence). Trimming took 8 bases from V and 0 from J, leaving 18 bases between them. CDR3 protein: CASALTSLGSTDTQYF. The CDR3 DNA sequence: TGTGCCAGTGCCCTCACGTCTCTAGGAAGCACAGATACGCAGTATTTT.

The chain recombines TRBV2 with TRBJ1-2; a weak D match, TRBD1 (6 bases). V was shortened by 7 bases and J by 0 bases, with 15 bases between the two germline ends. Germline V CDR1 and CDR2: SNHLY, FYNNEI. The CDR3 length is 15 residues. The CDR3 is CASKALRGANYGYTF. DNA for the CDR3: TGTGCCAGCAAGGCACTCAGGGGAGCTAACTATGGCTACACCTTC.

This chain links TRBV13 with TRBJ2-3, with TRBD2 matching 8 bases. V trimming: 5 bases; J trimming: 0 bases; junction bases outside the gene matches: 10. This CDR3 is 17 amino acids long. Germline loops: CDR1 PRHDT, CDR2 FYEKMQ (reference sequence). The CDR3 spells CASSRAALAVSTDTQYF. The CDR3 DNA is TGTGCCAGCAGCCGAGCAGCACTAGCGGTCAGCACAGATACGCAGTATTTT.

In this sample, this clone turned up once. The gene calls are TRBV7-3 and TRBJ1-2; 8 bases align to TRBD1. Germline CDR1 reads SGHTA; CDR2 reads FQGTGA. V shed 5 bases, J shed 8 bases, and the junction held 7 bases outside the gene matches. The CDR3 covers 13 residues. Here the CDR3 DNA reads TGTGCCAGCAGCCCCGGACAGGGTTGGGGCTACACCTTC. As protein: CASSPGQGWGYTF.

The CDR3 bases are TGTGCCTGGAGTGGACTCGGGCTGCGACTACGGGGCTACACCTTC. Amino acids: CAWSGLGLRLRGYTF. The chain joins TRBV30 to TRBJ1-2; D unresolved. The CDR3 is made up of 15 amino acids. V was pared by 1 base and J by 8 bases, with 20 bases between. From germline, CDR1 is GTSNPN and CDR2 SVGIG (reference sequence).